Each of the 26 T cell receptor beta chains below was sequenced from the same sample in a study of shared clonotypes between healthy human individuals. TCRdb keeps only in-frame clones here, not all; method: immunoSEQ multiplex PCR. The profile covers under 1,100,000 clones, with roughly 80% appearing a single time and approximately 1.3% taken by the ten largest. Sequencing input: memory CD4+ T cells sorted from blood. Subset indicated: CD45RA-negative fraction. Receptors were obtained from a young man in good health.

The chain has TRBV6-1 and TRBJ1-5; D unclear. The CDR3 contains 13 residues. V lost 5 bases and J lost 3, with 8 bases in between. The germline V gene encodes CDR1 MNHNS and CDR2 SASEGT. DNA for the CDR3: TGTGCCAGCAGTAGGGCGGACAATCAGCCCCAGCATTTT. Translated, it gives CASSRADNQPQHF.

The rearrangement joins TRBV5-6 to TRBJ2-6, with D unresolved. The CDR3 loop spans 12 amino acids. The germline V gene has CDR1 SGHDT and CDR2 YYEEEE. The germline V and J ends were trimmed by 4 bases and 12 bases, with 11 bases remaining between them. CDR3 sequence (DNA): TGTGCCAGCAGCCCACCGGGCCGCGTCCTGACTTTC. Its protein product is CASSPPGRVLTF.

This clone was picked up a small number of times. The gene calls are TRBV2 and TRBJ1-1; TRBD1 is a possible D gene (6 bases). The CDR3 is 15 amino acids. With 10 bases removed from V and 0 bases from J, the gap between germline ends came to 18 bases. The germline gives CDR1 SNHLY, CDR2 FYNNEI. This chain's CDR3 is CATYFKTGMNTEAFF. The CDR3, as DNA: TGTGCCACCTACTTTAAGACAGGAATGAACACTGAAGCTTTCTTT. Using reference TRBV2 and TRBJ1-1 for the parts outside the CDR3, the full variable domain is EPEVTQTPSHQVTQMGQEVILRCVPISNHLYFYWYRQILGQKVEFLVSFYNNEISEKSEIFDDQFSVERPDGSNFTLKIRSTKLEDSAMYFCATYFKTGMNTEAFFGQGTRLTVV.

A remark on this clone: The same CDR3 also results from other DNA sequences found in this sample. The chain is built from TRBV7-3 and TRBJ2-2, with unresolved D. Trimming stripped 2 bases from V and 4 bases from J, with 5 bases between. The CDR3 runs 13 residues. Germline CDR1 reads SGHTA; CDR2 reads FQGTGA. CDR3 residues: CASSLLGTGELFF. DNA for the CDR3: TGTGCCAGCAGCTTATTGGGCACCGGGGAGCTGTTTTTT.

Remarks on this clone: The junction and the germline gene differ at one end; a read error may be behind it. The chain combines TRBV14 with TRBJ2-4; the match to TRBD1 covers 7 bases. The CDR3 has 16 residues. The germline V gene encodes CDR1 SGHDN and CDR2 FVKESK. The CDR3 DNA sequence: TGTGCCAGCAGCAAAGACAGGGTTCTCCCCTTAGGCATTCAGTACTTC. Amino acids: CASSKDRVLPLGIQYF.

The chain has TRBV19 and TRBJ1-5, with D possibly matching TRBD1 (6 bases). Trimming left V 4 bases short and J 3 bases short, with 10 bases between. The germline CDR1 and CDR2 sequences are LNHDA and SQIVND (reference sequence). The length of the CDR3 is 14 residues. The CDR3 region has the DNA TGTGCCAGTAGTACACAGGGTTTCAATCAGCCCCAGCATTTT. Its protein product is CASSTQGFNQPQHF.

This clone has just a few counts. Written as DNA, the CDR3 is TGCGCCAGCAGCCAAGTGGGACAGACCTACGAGCAGTACTTC. This sequence encodes CASSQVGQTYEQYF. The chain couples TRBV4-1 to TRBJ2-7; the match to TRBD1 covers 7 bases. Germline loops: CDR1 MGHRA, CDR2 YSYEKL. Trimming cost V 1 base and J 2 bases; bases outside gene matches: 2. The CDR3 has 14 residues.

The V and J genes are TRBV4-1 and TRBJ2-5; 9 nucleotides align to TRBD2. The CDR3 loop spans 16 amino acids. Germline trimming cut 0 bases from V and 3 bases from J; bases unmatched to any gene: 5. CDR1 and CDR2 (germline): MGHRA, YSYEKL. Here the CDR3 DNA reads TGCGCCAGCAGCCAAGATGGGCTAGCGGGGAAAGAGACCCAGTACTTC. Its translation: CASSQDGLAGKETQYF.

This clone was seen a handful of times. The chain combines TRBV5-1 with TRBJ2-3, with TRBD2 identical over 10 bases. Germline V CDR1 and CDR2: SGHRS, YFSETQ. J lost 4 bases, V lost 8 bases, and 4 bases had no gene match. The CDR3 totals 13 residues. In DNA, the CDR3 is TGCGCCAGTTACAGCGGGAGGGCAGATACGCAGTATTTT. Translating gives CASYSGRADTQYF. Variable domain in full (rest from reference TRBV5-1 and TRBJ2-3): KAGVTQTPRYLIKTRGQQVTLSCSPISGHRSVSWYQQTPGQGLQFLFEYFSETQRNKGNFPGRFSGRQFSNSRSEMNVSTLELGDSALYLCASYSGRADTQYFGPGTRLTVL.

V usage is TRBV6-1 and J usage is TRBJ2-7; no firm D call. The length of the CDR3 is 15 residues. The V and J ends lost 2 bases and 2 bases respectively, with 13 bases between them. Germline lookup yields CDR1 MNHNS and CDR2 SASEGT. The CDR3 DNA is TGTGCCAGCAGTGAAACCCGGTGGCGGACCTACGAGCAGTACTTC. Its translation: CASSETRWRTYEQYF.

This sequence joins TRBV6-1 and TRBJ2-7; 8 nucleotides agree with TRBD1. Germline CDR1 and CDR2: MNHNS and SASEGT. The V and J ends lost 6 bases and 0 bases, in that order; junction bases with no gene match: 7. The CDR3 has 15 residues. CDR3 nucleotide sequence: TGTGCCAGCAGCGACCGACAGGGGAGCTCCTACGAGCAGTACTTC. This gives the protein CASSDRQGSSYEQYF.

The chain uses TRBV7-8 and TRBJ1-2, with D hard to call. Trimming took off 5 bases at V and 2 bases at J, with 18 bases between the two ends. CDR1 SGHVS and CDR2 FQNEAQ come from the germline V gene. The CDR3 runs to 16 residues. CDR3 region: CASSRPVGSQNYGYTF. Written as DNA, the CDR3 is TGTGCCAGCAGCCGACCCGTGGGGAGCCAAAACTATGGCTACACCTTC.

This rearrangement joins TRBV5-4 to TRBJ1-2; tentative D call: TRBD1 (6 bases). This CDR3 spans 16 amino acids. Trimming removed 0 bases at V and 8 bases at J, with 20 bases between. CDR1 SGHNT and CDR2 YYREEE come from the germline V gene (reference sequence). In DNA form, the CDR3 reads TGTGCCAGCAGCTTGGAGGTGGGCAGGGGCGGTGGAGGCTACACCTTC. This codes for CASSLEVGRGGGGYTF.

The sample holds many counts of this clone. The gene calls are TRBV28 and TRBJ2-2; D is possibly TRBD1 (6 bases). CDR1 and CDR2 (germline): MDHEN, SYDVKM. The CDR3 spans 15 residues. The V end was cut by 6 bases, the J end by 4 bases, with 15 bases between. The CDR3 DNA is TGTGCCAGCAGCCCGCCAGGGGCCCGCACCGGGGAGCTGTTTTTT. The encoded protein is CASSPPGARTGELFF.

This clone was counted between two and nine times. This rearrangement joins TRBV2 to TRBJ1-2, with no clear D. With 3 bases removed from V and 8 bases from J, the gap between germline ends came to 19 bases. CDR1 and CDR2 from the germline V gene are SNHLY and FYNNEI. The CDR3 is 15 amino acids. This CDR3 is CASSEVQLGNKGYTF. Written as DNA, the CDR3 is TGTGCCAGCAGTGAGGTCCAGTTAGGGAACAAGGGCTACACCTTC.

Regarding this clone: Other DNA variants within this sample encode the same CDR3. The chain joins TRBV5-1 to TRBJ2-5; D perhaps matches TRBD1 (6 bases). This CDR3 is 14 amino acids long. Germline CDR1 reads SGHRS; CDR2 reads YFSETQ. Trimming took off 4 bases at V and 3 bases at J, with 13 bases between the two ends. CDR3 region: CASSPLQGKETQYF. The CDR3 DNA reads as TGCGCCAGCAGCCCCCTACAGGGTAAAGAGACCCAGTACTTC.

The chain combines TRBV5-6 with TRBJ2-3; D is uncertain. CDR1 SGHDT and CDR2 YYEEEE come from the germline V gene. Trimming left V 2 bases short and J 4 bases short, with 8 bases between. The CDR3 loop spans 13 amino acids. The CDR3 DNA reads TGTGCCAGCAGCTTCTCCGGCTCAGATACGCAGTATTTT. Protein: CASSFSGSDTQYF.

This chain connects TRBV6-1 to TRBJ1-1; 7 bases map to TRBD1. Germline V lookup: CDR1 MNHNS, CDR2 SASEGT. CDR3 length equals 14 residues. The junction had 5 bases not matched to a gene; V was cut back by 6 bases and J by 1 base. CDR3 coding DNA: TGTGCCAGCAGAAGTGGGACAGCGAACACTGAAGCTTTCTTT. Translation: CASRSGTANTEAFF.

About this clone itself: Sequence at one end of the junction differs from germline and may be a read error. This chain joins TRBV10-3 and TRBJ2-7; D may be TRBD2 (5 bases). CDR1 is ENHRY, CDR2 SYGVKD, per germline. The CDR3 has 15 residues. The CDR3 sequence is CASSYNRGSSYEQYF. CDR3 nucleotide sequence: TGTGCCAGCAGTTATAACCGGGGTTCATCCTACGAGCAGTACTTC.

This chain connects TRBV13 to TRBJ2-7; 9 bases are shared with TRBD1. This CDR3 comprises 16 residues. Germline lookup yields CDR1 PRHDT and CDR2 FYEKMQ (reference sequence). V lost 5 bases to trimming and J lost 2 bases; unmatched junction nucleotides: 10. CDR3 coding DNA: TGTGCCAGCAGCCCGAATTCCGGGACAGGGCCCTACGAGCAGTACTTC. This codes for CASSPNSGTGPYEQYF.

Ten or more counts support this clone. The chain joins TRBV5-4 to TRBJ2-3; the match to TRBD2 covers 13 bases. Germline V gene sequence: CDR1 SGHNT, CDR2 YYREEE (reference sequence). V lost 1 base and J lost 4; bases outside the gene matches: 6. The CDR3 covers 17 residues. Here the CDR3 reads CASSLWTSGRGADTQYF. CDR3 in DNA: TGTGCCAGCAGCTTGTGGACTAGCGGGAGAGGGGCAGATACGCAGTATTTT.

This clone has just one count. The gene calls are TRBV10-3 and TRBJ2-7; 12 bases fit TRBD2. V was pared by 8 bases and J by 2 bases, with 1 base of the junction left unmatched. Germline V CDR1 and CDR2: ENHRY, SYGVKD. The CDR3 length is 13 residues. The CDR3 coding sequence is TGTGCCATCCGACTAGCGGGAGCCTACGAGCAGTACTTC. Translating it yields CAIRLAGAYEQYF.

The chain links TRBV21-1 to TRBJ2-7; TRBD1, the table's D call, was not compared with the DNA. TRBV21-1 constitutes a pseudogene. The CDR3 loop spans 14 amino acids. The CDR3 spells CASSSSRGLDEQYF. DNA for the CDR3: TGTGCCAGCAGCTCGTCCAGGGGGCTGGACGAGCAGTACTTC.

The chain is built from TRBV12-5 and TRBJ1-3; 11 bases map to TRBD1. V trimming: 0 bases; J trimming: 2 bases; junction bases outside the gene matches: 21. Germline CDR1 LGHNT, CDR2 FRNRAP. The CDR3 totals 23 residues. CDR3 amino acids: CASGLVGKGQGDLYSPTGNTIYF. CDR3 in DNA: TGTGCTAGTGGTTTGGTAGGAAAGGGACAGGGGGATCTTTATTCCCCCACTGGAAACACCATATATTTT.

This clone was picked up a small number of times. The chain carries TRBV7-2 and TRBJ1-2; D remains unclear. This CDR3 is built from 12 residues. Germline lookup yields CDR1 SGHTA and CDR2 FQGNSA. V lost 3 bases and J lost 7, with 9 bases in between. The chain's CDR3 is CASSFRQSGYTF. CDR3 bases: TGTGCCAGCAGCTTCAGGCAGAGTGGCTACACCTTC.

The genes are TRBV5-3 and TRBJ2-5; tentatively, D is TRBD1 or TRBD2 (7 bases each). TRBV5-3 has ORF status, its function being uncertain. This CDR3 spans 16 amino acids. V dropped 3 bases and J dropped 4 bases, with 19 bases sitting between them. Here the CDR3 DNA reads TGTGCCAGAAGCTACAAGGACAGGTGGGAGGGAGAGACCCAGTACTTC. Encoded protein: CARSYKDRWEGETQYF.